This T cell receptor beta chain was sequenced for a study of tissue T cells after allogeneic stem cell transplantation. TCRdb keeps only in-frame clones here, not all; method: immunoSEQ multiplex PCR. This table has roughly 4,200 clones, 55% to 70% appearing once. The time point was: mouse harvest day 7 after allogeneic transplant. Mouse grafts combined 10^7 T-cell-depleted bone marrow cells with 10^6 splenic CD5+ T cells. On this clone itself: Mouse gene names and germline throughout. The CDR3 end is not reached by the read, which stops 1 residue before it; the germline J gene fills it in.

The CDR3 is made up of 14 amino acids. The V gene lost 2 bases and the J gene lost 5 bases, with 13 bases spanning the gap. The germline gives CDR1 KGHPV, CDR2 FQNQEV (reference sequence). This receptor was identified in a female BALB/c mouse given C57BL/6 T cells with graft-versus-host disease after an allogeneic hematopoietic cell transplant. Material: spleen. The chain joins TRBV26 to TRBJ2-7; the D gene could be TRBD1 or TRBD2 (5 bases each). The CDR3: CASSLGAGGNEQYF. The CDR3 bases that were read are TGTGCCAGCAGTCTGGGGGCAGGAGGGAATGAACAGTAC.